This T cell receptor (beta chain) was recorded in a study of T cells in Graves' hyperthyroidism and ophthalmopathy. Authors of the study amplified TCR beta CDR3 regions from RNA transcripts. A first-round RT-PCR of the TCR CDR3 used the HTBI primer set. One entry per CDR3 protein results from TCRdb running MiXCR on the multiplex PCR reads. This table has roughly 380,000 distinct CDR3 sequences, roughly 13% appearing once. The CDR3 spans 16 residues. The V end was cut by 4 bases, the J end by 4 bases, with 19 bases between. CDR1 is SQVTM and CDR2 is ANQGSEA in the germline V gene. With regard to this clonotype: This may be a read error, as it is one base from a much larger clone.

The V and J genes are TRBV29-1 and TRBJ2-2; D assignment may be TRBD1 or TRBD2 (5 bases each). The sample was blood. This TCR came from a woman in her sixties with Graves' hyperthyroidism. The CDR3 nucleotides are TGCAGCGTTGGACAGAGGGCCGGAGACATCACCGGGGAGCTGTTTTTT. Its protein product is CSVGQRAGDITGELFF.